The sequence of this T cell receptor (beta chain) was determined in a study of T cells of healthy individuals. CDR1 MGHRA and CDR2 YSYEKL come from the germline V gene. V gave up 1 base and J gave up 2 bases; unmatched junction bases: 11. The CDR3 runs 17 residues. Each CDR3 protein is one row after TCRdb ran MiXCR on the 5' RACE reads. The sample contains 63,000 or so distinct CDR3 sequences, about a sixth of which appear only once. This clonotype was detected many times. This clonotype was sampled from a human donor in good health. The genes are TRBV4-1 and TRBJ2-7; 7 bases align to TRBD1. CDR3 amino acids: CASSQVRGGTPTYEQYF. CDR3 DNA: TGCGCCAGCAGCCAAGTACGAGGGGGCACTCCTACCTACGAGCAGTACTTC.